Sequencing of this T cell receptor beta chain was carried out in a study of T cell responses to AZD1222 COVID-19 vaccine. Deletions cut 5 bases from V and 4 bases from J, with 15 bases between. The CDR3 is 14 amino acids. Germline V gives CDR1 SGHVS, CDR2 FQNEAQ. Produced via immunoSEQ multiplex PCR; TCRdb's table is partial and in-frame only. Altogether 100,000 to 150,000 clones are present, approximately 90% being singletons, with the ten largest covering about 7%. The receptor was derived from an adult in good health. Sequenced material: peripheral blood, taken on day 0 of AZD1222 vaccination. The rearrangement links TRBV7-8 to TRBJ2-7; D gene ambiguous. This chain's CDR3 is CASSPVSLGYEQYF. In nucleotides, the CDR3 is TGTGCCAGCAGCCCCGTGTCCCTGGGTTACGAGCAGTACTTC.